The 30 T cell receptor beta chains presented below share a single source sample, sequenced in a study of OX40 agonist ivuxolimab in advanced cancers. Clones were read by immunoSEQ multiplex PCR, and TCRdb kept only the in-frame ones, dropping some. Among approximately 70,000 clones listed, approximately 80% were seen once. Sequences were derived from CD4+ or CD8+ T cells sorted from blood, sampled in a trial of the OX40 agonist ivuxolimab. These receptors were collected from an adult with an advanced solid tumor such as melanoma, head and neck, liver or kidney cancer.

This clone was picked up a small number of times. V usage is TRBV28 and J usage is TRBJ1-4, with 7 bases lining up with TRBD1. J was trimmed by 4 bases and V by 5 bases; bases with no gene match: 7. Per germline, CDR1 MDHEN and CDR2 SYDVKM. CDR3 length: 15 residues. The CDR3 is CASSLRGQVNEKLFF. The CDR3 nucleotides read TGTGCCAGCAGTCTACGCGGACAGGTTAATGAAAAACTGTTTTTT.

The chain couples TRBV5-5 to TRBJ2-3; 8 bases align to TRBD2. Germline V gene data show CDR1 as SGHKS and CDR2 as YYEKEE (reference sequence). The CDR3 consists of 18 residues. The junction had 12 bases not matched to a gene; V was cut back by 3 bases and J by 0 bases. CDR3 region: CASSSLPGGGTSTDTQYF. The CDR3, as DNA: TGTGCCAGCAGCTCGCTCCCGGGCGGGGGGACCAGCACAGATACGCAGTATTTT.

The chain links TRBV7-2 to TRBJ2-1, with 8 bases matching TRBD2. V was clipped by 3 bases and J by 9 bases; unmatched bases: 10. CDR3 length: 15 residues. Germline assignment: CDR1 SGHTA and CDR2 FQGNSA. The CDR3, as DNA: TGTGCCAGCAGCTTGGACGGGAGGGCCGCCGGTGAGCAGTTCTTC. Its translation is CASSLDGRAAGEQFF.

The rearrangement uses TRBV25-1 and TRBJ2-3; 7 bases map to TRBD2. V was clipped by 6 bases and J by 5 bases; unmatched bases: 8. The germline V gene has CDR1 MGHDK and CDR2 SYGVNS. The CDR3 consists of 14 residues. CDR3 region: CASSKGRGIDTQYF. CDR3 bases: TGTGCCAGCAGCAAAGGGAGGGGAATAGATACGCAGTATTTT.

The chain couples TRBV11-2 to TRBJ2-1; TRBD2 aligns across 7 bases. The CDR3 contains 15 residues. J gave up 4 bases and V 4 bases, and 7 bases lay outside the gene matches. Looked up from germline, CDR1 is SGHAT and CDR2 is FQNNGV. The CDR3 nucleotides are TGTGCCAGCAGCTGGGAGGGCTCCCTATACAATGAGCAGTTCTTC. Translation: CASSWEGSLYNEQFF.

The chain links TRBV2 to TRBJ2-1, with a possible D match to TRBD2 (6 bases). This CDR3 region has 14 residues. Trimming left V 8 bases short and J 7 bases short, with 18 bases between. The germline CDR1 and CDR2 sequences are SNHLY and FYNNEI. Written as DNA, the CDR3 is TGTGCCAGCGGCCGGGAGATAAGTGGAAATGAGCAGTTCTTC. This encodes CASGREISGNEQFF.

The chain couples TRBV29-1 to TRBJ1-3; the D gene is possibly TRBD1 (6 bases). This CDR3 spans 11 amino acids. Germline-derived CDR1 and CDR2 are SQVTM and ANQGSEA. V was clipped by 6 bases and J by 7 bases, with 10 bases between them. The CDR3 region has the DNA TGCAGCGTCGGAGGGGGGAACACCATATATTTT. Residues: CSVGGGNTIYF.

The chain is built from TRBV5-1 and TRBJ2-7; 10 bases match TRBD2. Germline trimming cut 4 bases from V and 7 bases from J; bases unmatched to any gene: 14. The CDR3 contains 16 residues. CDR1 is SGHRS and CDR2 is YFSETQ in the germline V gene. CDR3 in DNA: TGCGCCAGCAGCCTCCAGACCCTTTCTAGCGGGGGAGAGCAGTACGTC. It is translated as CASSLQTLSSGGEQYV.

This rearrangement joins TRBV4-1 to TRBJ1-5; D is possibly TRBD1 (5 bases). The germline V gene encodes CDR1 MGHRA and CDR2 YSYEKL. This CDR3 region has 16 residues. V lost 0 bases, J lost 4 bases, and 13 bases lay in between. This chain's CDR3 is CASSQDVRGGNQPQHF. The CDR3 coding sequence is TGCGCCAGCAGCCAAGATGTCCGGGGGGGGAATCAGCCCCAGCATTTT.

The chain is built from TRBV19 and TRBJ1-2; weak D call: TRBD1 (5 bases). Germline V gene lookup returns CDR1 LNHDA and CDR2 SQIVND (reference sequence). Trimming stripped 5 bases from V and 4 bases from J, with 14 bases between. The CDR3 sequence is 14 residues long. The CDR3 loop reads CASSPGGGIYGYTF. The CDR3 coding sequence is TGTGCCAGTAGTCCCGGGGGAGGGATCTATGGCTACACCTTC.

V gene TRBV2 combines with J gene TRBJ2-4, with 7 bases identical to TRBD2. The CDR3 spans 18 residues. Germline trimming cut 0 bases from V and 0 bases from J; bases unmatched to any gene: 8. CDR1 is SNHLY, CDR2 FYNNEI, per germline. The DNA for the CDR3 is TGTGCCAGCAGTGAAGCGGCGTGGGGGGGACTAGCCAAAAACATTCAGTACTTC. Translating it yields CASSEAAWGGLAKNIQYF.

The rearrangement links TRBV5-8 to TRBJ2-7, with 9 bases matching TRBD1. With V trimmed by 4 bases and J by 6 bases, 11 bases remained unmatched. Germline V gene lookup returns CDR1 SGHTS and CDR2 YDEGEE. The CDR3 covers 15 residues. For the CDR3, the DNA is TGTGCCAGCAGCCCGCTTGGGGGGACAGGGATCGAGCAGTACGTC. Translated, it gives CASSPLGGTGIEQYV.

This clone has more than one count but fewer than ten. CDR3 DNA sequence: TGTGCCAGCTCACCTGAATGGGATGGCTACACCTTC. Amino acid sequence: CASSPEWDGYTF. The chain links TRBV18 to TRBJ1-2; no clear D gene. V was clipped by 3 bases and J by 6 bases, with 8 bases between them. Germline-derived CDR1 and CDR2 are KGHSH and LQKENI. CDR3 length equals 12 residues.

The CDR3 coding sequence is TGTGCCATCAGAGCCAGCGGGAGGGCGATAACAGATACGCAGTATTTT. Its protein product is CAIRASGRAITDTQYF. The V call is TRBV10-3, the J call TRBJ2-3; 10 bases map to TRBD2. The CDR3 is made up of 16 amino acids. CDR1 is ENHRY, CDR2 SYGVKD, per germline. With 6 bases clipped from V and 3 bases from J, the junction kept 9 bases outside the gene matches.

The genes are TRBV19 and TRBJ1-2, with 12 bases matching TRBD1. The V gene's germline CDR1 is LNHDA and CDR2 SQIVND (reference sequence). The junction had 8 bases not matched to a gene; V was cut back by 6 bases and J by 0 bases. CDR3 length: 17 amino acids. CDR3 protein: CASRRQGQGAANYGYTF. The DNA of the CDR3 is TGTGCCAGTAGGCGCCAGGGACAGGGGGCAGCTAACTATGGCTACACCTTC.

The chain is built from TRBV2 and TRBJ2-2; D possibly corresponds to TRBD1 (5 bases). Trimming pared 2 bases from V and 5 bases from J, leaving 9 bases between. Per germline, CDR1 SNHLY and CDR2 FYNNEI. This CDR3 is 14 amino acids long. The CDR3 protein is CASSERTTTGELFF. The DNA for the CDR3 is TGTGCCAGCAGTGAACGGACAACAACCGGGGAGCTGTTTTTT.

This chain joins TRBV7-6 and TRBJ2-3, with 10 bases that match TRBD2. From germline, CDR1 is SGHVS and CDR2 FNYEAQ. The CDR3 consists of 16 residues. V shed 5 bases and J 1 base; nucleotides not matched to a gene: 6. CDR3 residues: CASSPRTSGGTDTQYF. The CDR3 nucleotides read TGTGCCAGCAGCCCCCGTACTAGCGGGGGCACAGATACGCAGTATTTT.

This chain joins TRBV28 and TRBJ2-7, with 7 nucleotides matching TRBD1. The V and J ends lost 3 bases and 3 bases, in that order; junction bases with no gene match: 5. CDR1 MDHEN and CDR2 SYDVKM come from the germline V gene. This CDR3 is 14 amino acids long. In DNA, the CDR3 is TGTGCCAGCAGTTTTGGGACAGTTAACTACGAGCAGTACTTC. Translating gives CASSFGTVNYEQYF.

The rearrangement links TRBV4-3 to TRBJ1-2; no reliable D call. The CDR3 is 16 residues long. The V end lost 3 bases, the J end lost 4 bases, and 18 bases lay between the germline ends. In germline, CDR1 is LGHNA, CDR2 YSLEER. The CDR3 reads CASSQAAGEVRYGYTF. CDR3 bases: TGCGCCAGCAGCCAGGCTGCAGGAGAGGTGCGCTATGGCTACACCTTC.

The rearrangement joins TRBV11-2 to TRBJ2-1, with 12 bases that match TRBD2. Germline CDR1 and CDR2: SGHAT and FQNNGV. The J segment lost 4 bases and the V segment lost 5 bases, leaving 3 bases of the junction unmatched. CDR3 length: 15 amino acids. CDR3 protein: CASSTLAGGYNEQFF. CDR3 nucleotides: TGTGCCAGCAGCACTCTAGCGGGAGGGTACAATGAGCAGTTCTTC.

CDR3 protein: CASSLSREAGELFF. Written as DNA, the CDR3 is TGTGCCAGCAGCCTCAGCAGGGAGGCCGGGGAGCTGTTTTTT. The chain has TRBV7-3 and TRBJ2-2; perhaps TRBD2 as D (6 bases). CDR1 and CDR2 (germline): SGHTA, FQGTGA. This CDR3 contains 14 residues. The V and J ends lost 5 bases and 6 bases respectively, with 13 bases between them.

This rearrangement joins TRBV5-1 to TRBJ1-4; the D gene is possibly TRBD1 (6 bases). This CDR3 is 14 amino acids long. Per germline, CDR1 SGHRS and CDR2 YFSETQ. Trimming took 3 bases from V and 6 from J, leaving 12 bases between them. The CDR3 nucleotides read TGCGCCAGCAGCTCCCGGGGGCTTGATGAAAAACTGTTTTTT. It specifies CASSSRGLDEKLFF. Drawing the rest from reference TRBV5-1 and TRBJ1-4, the complete variable domain is KAGVTQTPRYLIKTRGQQVTLSCSPISGHRSVSWYQQTPGQGLQFLFEYFSETQRNKGNFPGRFSGRQFSNSRSEMNVSTLELGDSALYLCASSSRGLDEKLFFGSGTQLSVL.

The chain joins TRBV9 to TRBJ1-1; D is undetermined. This CDR3 region has 13 residues. Germline loops: CDR1 SGDLS, CDR2 YYNGEE. V dropped 1 base and J dropped 2 bases, with 6 bases sitting between them. The chain's CDR3 is CASSVFYNTEAFF. CDR3 bases: TGTGCCAGCAGCGTATTCTATAACACTGAAGCTTTCTTT.

V gene TRBV7-9 combines with J gene TRBJ2-3; 14 bases agree with TRBD2. The CDR3 covers 18 residues. CDR1 is SEHNR, CDR2 FQNEAQ, per germline (reference sequence). V shed 5 bases and J 2 bases; nucleotides not matched to a gene: 9. In nucleotides, the CDR3 is TGTGCCAGCAGCCCGGGACTAGCGGGGGCGGGTTCCACAGATACGCAGTATTTT. Encoded protein: CASSPGLAGAGSTDTQYF.

The chain employs TRBV5-8 and TRBJ1-4; D is undetermined. Per germline, CDR1 SGHTS and CDR2 YDEGEE. V was pared by 4 bases and J by 8 bases, with 9 bases between. The CDR3 is 12 amino acids. Here the CDR3 DNA reads TGTGCCAGCAGCCTGGACGGGGAAAAACTGTTTTTT. Its protein is CASSLDGEKLFF.

As concerns this clone: This sample includes further DNA sequences coding for the same CDR3. The J gene is TRBJ2-7, the V gene TRBV5-1; 10 bases align to TRBD2. The CDR3 spans 15 residues. V gave up 4 bases and J gave up 2 bases; unmatched junction bases: 6. Germline V lookup: CDR1 SGHRS, CDR2 YFSETQ. In DNA, the CDR3 is TGCGCCAGCAGCCCGCGGACTAGCGGAACCTACGAGCAGTACTTC. Its translation: CASSPRTSGTYEQYF.

CDR3: CASSDISGSGDTQYF. The CDR3 bases are TGTGCCAGCAGCGACATTAGCGGGAGTGGCGATACGCAGTATTTT. V usage is TRBV9 and J usage is TRBJ2-3, with TRBD2 matching over 9 bases. The CDR3 runs to 15 residues. V was clipped by 3 bases and J by 6 bases; unmatched bases: 8. The germline V gene has CDR1 SGDLS and CDR2 YYNGEE.

This clone has a handful of counts. This chain joins TRBV6-5 and TRBJ2-7; 8 nucleotides agree with TRBD2. CDR1 and CDR2 (germline): MNHEY, SVGAGI. CDR3 length: 15 amino acids. The V segment lost 6 bases and the J segment 6 bases; nucleotides outside the gene matches: 13. The chain's CDR3 is CASSSALAVVSEQYV. Written as DNA, the CDR3 is TGTGCCAGCAGCTCGGCACTAGCGGTAGTTTCCGAGCAGTACGTC.

The chain uses TRBV28 and TRBJ2-7; 9 positions match TRBD1. J was trimmed by 1 base and V by 3 bases; bases with no gene match: 4. Germline values: CDR1 MDHEN, CDR2 SYDVKM. The CDR3 has 15 amino acids. CDR3 in amino acids: CASSFRDRASYEQYV. The CDR3 bases are TGTGCCAGCAGTTTCCGGGACAGGGCTTCCTACGAGCAGTACGTC.

The rearrangement joins TRBV7-3 to TRBJ2-1, with D possibly matching TRBD2 (6 bases). The CDR3 has 15 residues. Germline lookup yields CDR1 SGHTA and CDR2 FQGTGA. The V and J ends lost 6 bases and 4 bases respectively, with 16 bases between them. CDR3 residues: CASSNGRGKYNEQFF. CDR3 DNA sequence: TGTGCCAGCAGTAACGGGCGGGGCAAGTACAATGAGCAGTTCTTC. The full variable domain, rest sourced from reference TRBV7-3 and TRBJ2-1, is GAGVSQTPSNKVTEKGKYVELRCDPISGHTALYWYRQSLGQGPEFLIYFQGTGAADDSGLPNDRFFAVRPEGSVSTLKIQRTERGDSAVYLCASSNGRGKYNEQFFGPGTRLTVL.